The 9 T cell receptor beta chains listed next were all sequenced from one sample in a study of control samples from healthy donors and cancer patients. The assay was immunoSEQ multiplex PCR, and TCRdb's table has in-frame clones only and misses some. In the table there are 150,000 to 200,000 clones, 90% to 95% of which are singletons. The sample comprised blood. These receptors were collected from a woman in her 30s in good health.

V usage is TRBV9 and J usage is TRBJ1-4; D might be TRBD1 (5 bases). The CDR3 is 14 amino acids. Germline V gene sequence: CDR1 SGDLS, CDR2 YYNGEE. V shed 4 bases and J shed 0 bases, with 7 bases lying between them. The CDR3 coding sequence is TGTGCCAGCAGCTCGACAGCAACTAATGAAAAACTGTTTTTT. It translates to CASSSTATNEKLFF.

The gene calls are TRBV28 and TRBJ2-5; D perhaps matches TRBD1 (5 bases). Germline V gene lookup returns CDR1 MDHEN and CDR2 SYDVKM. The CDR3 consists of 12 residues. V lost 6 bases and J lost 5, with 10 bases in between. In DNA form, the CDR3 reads TGTGCCAGCAGCCAGGGATTCGAGACCCAGTACTTC. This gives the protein CASSQGFETQYF. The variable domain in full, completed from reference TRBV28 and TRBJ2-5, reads DVKVTQSSRYLVKRTGEKVFLECVQDMDHENMFWYRQDPGLGLRLIYFSYDVKMKEKGDIPEGYSVSREKKERFSLILESASTNQTSMYLCASSQGFETQYFGPGTRLLVL.

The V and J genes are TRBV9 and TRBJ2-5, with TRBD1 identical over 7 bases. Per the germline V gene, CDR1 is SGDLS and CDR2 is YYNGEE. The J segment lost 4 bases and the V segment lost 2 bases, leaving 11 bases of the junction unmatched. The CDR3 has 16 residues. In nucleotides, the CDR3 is TGTGCCAGCAGCGTGGGGACAGCTATATCCGGAGAGACCCAGTACTTC. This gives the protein CASSVGTAISGETQYF.

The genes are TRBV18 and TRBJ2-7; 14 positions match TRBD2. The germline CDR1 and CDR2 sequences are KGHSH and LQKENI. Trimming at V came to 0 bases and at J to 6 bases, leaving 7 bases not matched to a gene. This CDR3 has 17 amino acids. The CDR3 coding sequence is TGTGCCAGCTCACCACCGACTAGCGGGGGGGCGGGTTCCGAGCAGTACTTC. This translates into CASSPPTSGGAGSEQYF. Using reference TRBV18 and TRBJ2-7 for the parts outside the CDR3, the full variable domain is NAGVMQNPRHLVRRRGQEARLRCSPMKGHSHVYWYRQLPEEGLKFMVYLQKENIIDESGMPKERFSAEFPKEGPSILRIQQVVRGDSAAYFCASSPPTSGGAGSEQYFGPGTRLTVT.

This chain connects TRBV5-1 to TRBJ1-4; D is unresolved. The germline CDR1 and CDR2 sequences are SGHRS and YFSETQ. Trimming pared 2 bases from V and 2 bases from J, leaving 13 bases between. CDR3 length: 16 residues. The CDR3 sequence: CASSLNQRSTNEKLFF. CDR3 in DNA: TGCGCCAGCAGCTTAAACCAAAGGTCCACTAATGAAAAACTGTTTTTT.

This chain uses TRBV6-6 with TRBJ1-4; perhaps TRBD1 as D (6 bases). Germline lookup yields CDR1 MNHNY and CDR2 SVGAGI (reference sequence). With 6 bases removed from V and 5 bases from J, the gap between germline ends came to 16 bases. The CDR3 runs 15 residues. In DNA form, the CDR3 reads TGTGCCAGCAGCCCAGGACAGCCAAGAAATGAAAAACTGTTTTTT. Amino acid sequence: CASSPGQPRNEKLFF.

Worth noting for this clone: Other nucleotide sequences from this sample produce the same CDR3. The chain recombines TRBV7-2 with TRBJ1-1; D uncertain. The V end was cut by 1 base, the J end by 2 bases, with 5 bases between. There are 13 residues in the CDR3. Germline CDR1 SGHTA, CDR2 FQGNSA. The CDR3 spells CASSLGRNTEAFF. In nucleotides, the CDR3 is TGTGCCAGCAGCTTAGGGAGAAACACTGAAGCTTTCTTT.

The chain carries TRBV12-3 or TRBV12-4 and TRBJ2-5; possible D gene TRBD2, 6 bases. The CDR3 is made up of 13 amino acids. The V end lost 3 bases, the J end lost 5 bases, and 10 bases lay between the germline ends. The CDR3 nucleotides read TGTGCCAGCAGTTTCGGGGACTGGGAGACCCAGTACTTC. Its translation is CASSFGDWETQYF.

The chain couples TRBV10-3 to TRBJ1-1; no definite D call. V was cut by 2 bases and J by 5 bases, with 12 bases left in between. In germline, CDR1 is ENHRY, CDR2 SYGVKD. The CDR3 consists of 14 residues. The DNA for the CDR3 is TGTGCCATCAGTGAGGGGATCGTTCGGACTGAAGCTTTCTTT. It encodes CAISEGIVRTEAFF.